This entry lists 17 T cell receptor beta chains sequenced from one sample in a study of cytomegalovirus exposure and HLA in healthy donors. The PCR contained 60 Vbeta and 13 Jbeta primers. The method was immunoSEQ multiplex PCR; TCRdb's version includes in-frame clones alone and lacks a portion of them. Found here are about 130,000 clones, roughly 85% of them singletons; the top ten hold around 19%. Sequenced material: PBMCs. These receptors all stem from a man younger than 30 in good health and CMV-seropositive.

V usage is TRBV10-3 and J usage is TRBJ1-3, with D hard to call. V lost 4 bases, J lost 0 bases, and 7 bases lay in between. Germline assignment: CDR1 ENHRY and CDR2 SYGVKD. The CDR3 loop spans 14 amino acids. CDR3 DNA sequence: TGTGCCATCAGTGTGGAGAGCTCTGGAAACACCATATATTTT. Amino acid sequence: CAISVESSGNTIYF.

V gene TRBV9 combines with J gene TRBJ2-3; D is perhaps TRBD1 (5 bases). The length of the CDR3 is 16 residues. Germline V gene lookup returns CDR1 SGDLS and CDR2 YYNGEE. Trimming shortened V by 1 base and J by 2 bases, and 14 bases separated the two germline ends. The CDR3 spells CASSVIGASNTDTQYF. The CDR3 nucleotides are TGTGCCAGCAGCGTAATAGGGGCGTCTAACACAGATACGCAGTATTTT.

The count of this clone is one. The chain recombines TRBV9 with TRBJ2-5; 9 nucleotides align to TRBD1. CDR1 and CDR2 (germline): SGDLS, YYNGEE. The CDR3 length is 15 residues. The junction had 2 bases not matched to a gene; V was cut back by 0 bases and J by 2 bases. The CDR3 DNA reads TGTGCCAGCAGCGTAGTGGACAGGGGACAAGAGACCCAGTACTTC. It specifies CASSVVDRGQETQYF.

This chain uses TRBV7-2 with TRBJ2-1; 9 nucleotides match TRBD2. Germline CDR1 reads SGHTA; CDR2 reads FQGNSA. Trimming at V came to 5 bases and at J to 5 bases, leaving 4 bases not matched to a gene. This CDR3 spans 14 amino acids. CDR3 nucleotides: TGTGCCAGCAGCGGAAGACTAGCGGACAATGAGCAGTTCTTC. It yields the protein CASSGRLADNEQFF.

The genes are TRBV4-1 and TRBJ2-7; D not certain. The V and J ends lost 0 bases and 2 bases respectively, with 8 bases between them. This CDR3 spans 14 amino acids. Per the germline V gene, CDR1 is MGHRA and CDR2 is YSYEKL. The CDR3 region is CASSQEPPTYEQYF. CDR3 bases: TGCGCCAGCAGCCAAGAACCACCTACCTACGAGCAGTACTTC.

The chain employs TRBV9 and TRBJ2-2, with D tentatively TRBD1 (5 bases). The germline V and J ends were trimmed by 6 bases and 4 bases, with 13 bases remaining between them. Germline assignment: CDR1 SGDLS and CDR2 YYNGEE. The CDR3 is made up of 14 amino acids. The CDR3, as DNA: TGTGCCAGCACCAAGGGGCTACTCACCGGGGAGCTGTTTTTT. It translates to CASTKGLLTGELFF.

The chain uses TRBV5-6 and TRBJ2-1; no clear D gene. CDR1 SGHDT and CDR2 YYEEEE come from the germline V gene. Trimming removed 3 bases from V and 7 bases from J, with 8 bases in between. This CDR3 comprises 12 residues. The CDR3 sequence is CASSSAVNEQFF. The DNA of the CDR3 is TGTGCCAGCAGCTCGGCGGTGAATGAGCAGTTCTTC.

V usage is TRBV9 and J usage is TRBJ2-2; TRBD2 aligns across 12 bases. The CDR3 is 16 amino acids. The trim removed 3 bases at V and 4 bases at J, leaving 4 bases unmatched. The germline CDR1 and CDR2 sequences are SGDLS and YYNGEE. CDR3 region: CASSAGLAGTTGELFF. The CDR3, as DNA: TGTGCCAGCAGCGCTGGACTAGCGGGGACCACCGGGGAGCTGTTTTTT.

V is TRBV11-2 and J is TRBJ1-4, with TRBD1 matching 7 bases. The CDR3 is made up of 16 amino acids. Trimming at V came to 0 bases and at J to 3 bases, leaving 4 bases not matched to a gene. Germline V CDR1 and CDR2: SGHAT, FQNNGV. CDR3 protein: CASSLDDRVANEKLFF. As DNA, the CDR3 is TGTGCCAGCAGCTTAGATGACAGGGTTGCTAATGAAAAACTGTTTTTT.

Only one count was recorded for this clone. The chain employs TRBV29-1 and TRBJ2-3; possible D gene TRBD2, 7 bases. The V gene lost 7 bases and the J gene lost 2 bases, with 13 bases spanning the gap. CDR3 length: 13 residues. Germline loops: CDR1 SQVTM, CDR2 ANQGSEA. CDR3 residues: CSGEGGPTDTQYF. The DNA of the CDR3 is TGCAGCGGGGAGGGGGGTCCCACAGATACGCAGTATTTT.

This clone has a handful of counts. The rearrangement joins TRBV7-8 to TRBJ2-7, with 13 bases that match TRBD2. The trim removed 5 bases at V and 1 base at J, leaving 8 bases unmatched. This CDR3 spans 17 amino acids. Germline V lookup: CDR1 SGHVS, CDR2 FQNEAQ. The DNA for the CDR3 is TGTGCCAGCAGCCGCCTAGGACTAGCGGGAGATTCCTACGAGCAGTACTTC. Protein sequence: CASSRLGLAGDSYEQYF.

V usage is TRBV6-5 and J usage is TRBJ2-7; 9 bases align to TRBD1. The CDR3 covers 14 residues. CDR1 and CDR2 (germline): MNHEY, SVGAGI. V shed 2 bases, J shed 2 bases, and the junction held 1 base outside the gene matches. In nucleotides, the CDR3 is TGTGCCAGCAGTTACCGGACAGGGGCCTACGAGCAGTACTTC. Translating gives CASSYRTGAYEQYF.

This rearrangement joins TRBV2 to TRBJ1-1; 8 nucleotides line up with TRBD1. The germline gives CDR1 SNHLY, CDR2 FYNNEI. Trimming took 4 bases from V and 0 from J; bases not matched to a gene: 1. This CDR3 has 14 residues. CDR3 sequence (DNA): TGTGCCAGCAGTGTACAGGGGGTGAACACTGAAGCTTTCTTT. Its protein product is CASSVQGVNTEAFF.

This clone was recorded a few times. The genes are TRBV5-1 and TRBJ2-1; unclear D gene. The germline V gene has CDR1 SGHRS and CDR2 YFSETQ. V was clipped by 6 bases and J by 6 bases, with 13 bases between them. The CDR3 has 13 amino acids. In nucleotides, the CDR3 is TGCGCCAGCACTAGACCCTCGGGCAATGAGCAGTTCTTC. It specifies CASTRPSGNEQFF.

The chain couples TRBV11-2 to TRBJ1-1; 7 nucleotides line up with TRBD1. Germline values: CDR1 SGHAT, CDR2 FQNNGV. The CDR3 runs to 19 residues. The V gene end was trimmed by 3 bases and the J gene end by 0 bases; junction bases not matched to a gene: 16. CDR3 region: CASSFRERGRRVVNTEAFF. The CDR3 DNA is TGTGCCAGCAGCTTTAGGGAAAGGGGGCGGCGGGTGGTGAACACTGAAGCTTTCTTT.

This clone was picked up a small number of times. The chain links TRBV6-1 to TRBJ2-7, with 8 bases identical to TRBD1. Germline V gene lookup returns CDR1 MNHNS and CDR2 SASEGT. The CDR3 spans 11 residues. After removal of 4 bases from V and 10 bases from J, the junction contained 3 bases not matched to a gene. The CDR3 protein is CASSVQGAQYF. In nucleotides, the CDR3 is TGTGCCAGCAGTGTTCAGGGGGCTCAGTACTTC.

CDR3 bases: TGTGCCACCAGCAGCCTCGGACAGCACACAGATACGCAGTATTTT. Translation gives CATSSLGQHTDTQYF. The rearrangement uses TRBV15 and TRBJ2-3; tentative D call: TRBD1 (6 bases). Germline lookup yields CDR1 LNHNV and CDR2 YYDKDF (reference sequence). The CDR3 sequence is 15 residues long. V was pared by 3 bases and J by 2 bases, with 12 bases between. The full variable domain, rest sourced from reference TRBV15 and TRBJ2-3, is DAMVIQNPRYQVTQFGKPVTLSCSQTLNHNVMYWYQQKSSQAPKLLFHYYDKDFNNEADTPDNFQSRRPNTSFCFLDIRSPGLGDTAMYLCATSSLGQHTDTQYFGPGTRLTVL.